This TCR beta chain was profiled in a study of T cell responses to AZD1222 COVID-19 vaccine. Whole-study results and caveats: Females outnumbered males among donors, who were mostly white British; clonal diversity was possibly underestimated.

Germline V gene lookup returns CDR1 SGHTA and CDR2 FQGTGA. J lost 7 bases, V lost 4 bases, and 6 bases had no gene match. This CDR3 has 16 residues. In this sample, this clone turned up once. Its antigen remains unknown. Using immunoSEQ multiplex PCR, the repertoire was profiled, and TCRdb retains in-frame clones only, with some absent. The sample shows about 160,000 clones, 94% of them seen only once. This chain joins TRBV7-3 and TRBJ2-2, with 13 bases fitting TRBD2. The sequencing here drew on peripheral blood, taken on day 0 of AZD1222 vaccination. The clonotype comes from an adult in good health. DNA for the CDR3: TGTGCCAGCAGCTCCATAACTAGCGGGAGGGTCGGGGAGCTGTTTTTT. This encodes CASSSITSGRVGELFF.